This TCR beta chain derives from a study of CD8 T cells in ankylosing spondylitis. Whole-study results and caveats: Disease-linked clones were found to be CD8+ and relatively rare in peripheral blood. From matched ankylosing spondylitis synovial fluid, disease-linked clones were reportedly recovered at significantly enriched levels. Typical of ankylosing spondylitis blood, it appeared, was a TCR beta motif of eight highly homologous variants.

TCRdb passed the 5' RACE reads through MiXCR, listing each CDR3 protein once. This sample has 400,000 or so distinct CDR3 sequences; roughly 26% occur once, and the top ten carry 0.75% to 0.9%. CDR3 size: 13 residues. The V end lost 3 bases, the J end lost 10 bases, and 16 bases lay between the germline ends. Germline V lookup: CDR1 SQVTM, CDR2 ANQGSEA. About this clonotype itself: Its specificity is not known.

Material for sequencing was blood, either unsorted or a sorted T cell fraction (not recorded which). The chain links TRBV29-1 to TRBJ2-1; D uncertain. The clonotype comes from a male donor with ankylosing spondylitis. In DNA form, the CDR3 reads TGCAGCGTTGATGGTGGGCCTATGGGGGAGCAGTTCTTC. Its translation: CSVDGGPMGEQFF.